The 3 T cell receptor beta chains presented below share a single source sample, sequenced in a study of blood T cell repertoires in COVID-19. Assay used: immunoSEQ multiplex PCR; TCRdb lists only in-frame clones, some missing. The profile covers roughly 56,000 clones, with about 91% appearing a single time and less than 50% taken by the ten largest. Sequenced input: peripheral blood. These receptors came from a woman aged 55-75 years with COVID-19, enrolled during active disease.

The rearrangement joins TRBV19 to TRBJ1-6; unclear D gene. Trimming took off 6 bases at V and 10 bases at J, with 10 bases between the two ends. Germline V gene sequence: CDR1 LNHDA, CDR2 SQIVND (reference sequence). The CDR3 totals 12 residues. This CDR3 is CASSQEQSPLHF. In nucleotides, the CDR3 is TGTGCCAGTAGCCAAGAACAGTCACCCCTCCACTTT.

This clone was observed a few times. At one end the junction does not follow the germline gene, possibly because of a read error. The chain employs TRBV4-3 and TRBJ2-3; D not certain. Germline-derived CDR1 and CDR2 are LGHNA and YSLEER. The length of the CDR3 is 18 residues. As DNA, the CDR3 is TGCGCCAGCAGCGAAGAGCCTGAGGCGAAGAGGCGCACAGATACGCAGTATTTT. Encoded protein: CASSEEPEAKRRTDTQYF.

This clone was detected many times. V and J are TRBV5-1 and TRBJ1-2, with D uncertain. Germline-derived CDR1 and CDR2 are SGHRS and YFSETQ. The germline V and J ends were trimmed by 6 bases and 8 bases, with 11 bases remaining between them. The CDR3 has 11 residues. CDR3 DNA: TGCGCCAGCACCGAGAACGGGGGCTACACCTTC. This encodes CASTENGGYTF.